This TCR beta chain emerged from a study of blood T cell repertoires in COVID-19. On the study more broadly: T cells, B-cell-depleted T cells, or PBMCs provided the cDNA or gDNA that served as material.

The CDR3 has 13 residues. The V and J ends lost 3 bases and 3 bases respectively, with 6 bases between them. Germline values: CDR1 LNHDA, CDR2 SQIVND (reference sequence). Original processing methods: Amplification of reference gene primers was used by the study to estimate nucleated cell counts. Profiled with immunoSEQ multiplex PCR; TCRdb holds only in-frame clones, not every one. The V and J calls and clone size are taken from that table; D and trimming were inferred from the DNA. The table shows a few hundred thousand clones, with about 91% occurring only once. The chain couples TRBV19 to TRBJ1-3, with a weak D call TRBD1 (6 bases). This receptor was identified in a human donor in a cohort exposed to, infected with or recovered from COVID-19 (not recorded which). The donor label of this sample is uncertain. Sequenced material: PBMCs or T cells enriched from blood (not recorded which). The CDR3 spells CASSMDSGNTIYF. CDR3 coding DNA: TGTGCCAGTAGTATGGACAGTGGAAACACCATATATTTT.